The next 6 T cell receptor beta chains were all read from a single sample in a study of metastatic and nonmetastatic thyroid tumors. TCRdb re-called the PCR reads via MiXCR. The sample lists around 4,800 clones, approximately 25% seen once, with about 15% in the top ten. Every patient underwent thyroid surgery untreated. The sequencing sample was made of adjacent normal tissue. These TCRs come from a female donor with papillary thyroid cancer or a benign thyroid nodule (not recorded which). Some clones in this sample may be carry-over from other donors' samples.

This clone qualifies as medium-sized (0.01 to 0.1%). The chain carries TRBV7-2 and TRBJ2-1; 10 nucleotides align to TRBD1. The length of the CDR3 is 15 residues. V trimming: 5 bases; J trimming: 4 bases; junction bases outside the gene matches: 5. Looked up from germline, CDR1 is SGHTA and CDR2 is FQGNSA. The CDR3 bases are TGTGCCAGCAGCCGGCCGGGACAGGGGTACAATGAGCAGTTCTTC. Protein: CASSRPGQGYNEQFF. The full variable domain, rest sourced from reference TRBV7-2 and TRBJ2-1, is GAGVSQSPSNKVTEKGKDVELRCDPISGHTALYWYRQSLGQGLEFLIYFQGNSAPDKSGLPSDRFSAERTGGSVSTLTIQRTQQEDSAVYLCASSRPGQGYNEQFFGPGTRLTVL.

The chain links TRBV6-2 or TRBV6-3 to TRBJ2-7; D unclear. Germline V gene data show CDR1 as MNHEY and CDR2 as SVGEGT. The length of the CDR3 is 12 residues. Between the trimmed V and J ends, which lost 4 bases and 5 bases, there was a span of 9 bases. CDR3 sequence: CASSSSTDEQYF. The CDR3 DNA sequence: TGTGCCAGCAGTTCTTCCACTGACGAGCAGTACTTC.

This rearrangement joins TRBV7-2 to TRBJ2-7; 9 positions match TRBD1. V dropped 5 bases and J dropped 2; count of bases not matched to a gene: 4. Germline CDR1 and CDR2: SGHTA and FQGNSA. CDR3 length equals 14 residues. CDR3 in DNA: TGTGCCAGCAGCCCGGGACAGGGTACCTACGAGCAGTACTTC. It encodes CASSPGQGTYEQYF.

This clone was recorded a few times. This chain uses TRBV12-3 or TRBV12-4 with TRBJ2-6, with D hard to call. V dropped 0 bases and J dropped 6 bases, with 12 bases sitting between them. This CDR3 has 16 amino acids. This CDR3 is CASSLAGLKQANVLTF. DNA of the CDR3: TGTGCCAGCAGTTTAGCGGGATTGAAACAGGCCAACGTCCTGACTTTC.

The chain recombines TRBV20-1 with TRBJ2-3, with 9 positions matching TRBD2. Germline CDR1 is DFQATT and CDR2 is SNEGSKA (reference sequence). The CDR3 contains 16 residues. The ends lost 1 base at V and 2 bases at J; junction bases unmatched: 7. In DNA form, the CDR3 reads TGCAGTGCTAGAGGCGTTGCGGGGGGGATCACAGATACGCAGTATTTT. It is translated as CSARGVAGGITDTQYF.

By proportion, this clone is medium-sized (0.01 to 0.1%). This sequence joins TRBV29-1 and TRBJ1-1, with D unclear. The ends were cut back, 4 bases at V and 1 base at J, with 7 bases in the middle. There are 12 residues in the CDR3. Per germline, CDR1 SQVTM and CDR2 ANQGSEA. CDR3 coding DNA: TGCAGCGTTGCCAGGAGGAACACTGAAGCTTTCTTT. This gives the protein CSVARRNTEAFF.